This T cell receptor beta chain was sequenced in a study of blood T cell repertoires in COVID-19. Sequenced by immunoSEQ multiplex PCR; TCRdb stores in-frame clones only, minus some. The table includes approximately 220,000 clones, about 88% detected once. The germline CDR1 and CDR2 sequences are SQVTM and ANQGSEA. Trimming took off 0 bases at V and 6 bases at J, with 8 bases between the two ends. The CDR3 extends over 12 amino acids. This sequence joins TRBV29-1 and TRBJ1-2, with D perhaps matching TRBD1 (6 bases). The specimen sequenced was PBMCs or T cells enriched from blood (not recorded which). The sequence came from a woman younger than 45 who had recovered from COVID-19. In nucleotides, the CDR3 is TGCAGCGTTGAAGACAGGGGTGATGGCTACACCTTC. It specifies CSVEDRGDGYTF. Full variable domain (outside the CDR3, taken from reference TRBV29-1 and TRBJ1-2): SAVISQKPSRDICQRGTSLTIQCQVDSQVTMMFWYRQQPGQSLTLIATANQGSEATYESGFVIDKFPISRPNLTFSTLTVSNMSPEDSSIYLCSVEDRGDGYTFGSGTRLTVV.